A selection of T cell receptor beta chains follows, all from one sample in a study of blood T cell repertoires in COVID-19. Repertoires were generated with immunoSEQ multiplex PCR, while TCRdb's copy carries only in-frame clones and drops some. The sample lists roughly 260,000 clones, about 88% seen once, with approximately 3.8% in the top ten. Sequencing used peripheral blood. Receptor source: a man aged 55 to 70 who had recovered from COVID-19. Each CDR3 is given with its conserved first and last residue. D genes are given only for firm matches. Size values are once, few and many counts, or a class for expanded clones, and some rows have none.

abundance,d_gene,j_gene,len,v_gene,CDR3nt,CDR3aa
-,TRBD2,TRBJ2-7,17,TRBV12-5,TGTGCTAGTGGTTTGCCATTAGCGGGGGGGAGCTCCTACGAGCAGTACTTC,CASGLPLAGGSSYEQYF
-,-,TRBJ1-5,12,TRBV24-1,TGTGCCGCTTCATCGGGGAATCAGCCCCAGCATTTT,CAASSGNQPQHF
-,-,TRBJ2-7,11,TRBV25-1,TGTGCCAGCAGTTTATCTTACGAGCAGTACTTC,CASSLSYEQYF
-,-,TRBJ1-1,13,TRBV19,TGTGCCAGTAGTGCCTCGCGTAACACTGAAGCTTTCTTT,CASSASRNTEAFF
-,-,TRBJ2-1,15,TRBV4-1,TGCGCCAGCAGCCAAGGTGGGCAGGGAGGCAATGAGCAGTTCTTC,CASSQGGQGGNEQFF
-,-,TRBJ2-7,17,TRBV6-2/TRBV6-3,TGTGCCAGCAGTCCGTATTACTCGAGGGCAAGCTCCTACGAGCAGTACTTC,CASSPYYSRASSYEQYF
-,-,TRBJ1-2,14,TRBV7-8,TGTGCCAGCAGCCTGGGGAGGGCCCTCTATGGCTACACCTTC,CASSLGRALYGYTF
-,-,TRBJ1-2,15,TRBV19,TGTGCCAGTAGTAAGACAGGATCGGGATACTATGGCTACACCTTC,CASSKTGSGYYGYTF
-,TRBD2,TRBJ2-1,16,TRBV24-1,TGTGCCACCAGTGTAGCGGGGGGGGAACTCTACAATGAGCAGTTCTTC,CATSVAGGELYNEQFF
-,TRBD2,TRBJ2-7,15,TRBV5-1,TGCGCCAGCAGCCCGGGACTAGCGGGGGTTTACGAGCAGTACTTC,CASSPGLAGVYEQYF
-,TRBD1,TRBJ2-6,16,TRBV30,TGTGCCTGGTCAAGGACAGGGGTTTCTGGGGCCAACGTCCTGACTTTC,CAWSRTGVSGANVLTF
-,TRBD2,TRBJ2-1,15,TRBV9,TGTGCCAGCAGCCCAGCTCCCCGGGGGGACAATGAGCAGTTCTTC,CASSPAPRGDNEQFF
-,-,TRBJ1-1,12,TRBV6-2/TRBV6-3,TGTGCCAGCAGTCAAGCTTTCGGGGGAGCTTTCTTT,CASSQAFGGAFF
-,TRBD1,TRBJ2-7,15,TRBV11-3,TGTGCCAGCAGCTTAGACGGACAGGGGACCTACGAGCAGTACTTC,CASSLDGQGTYEQYF
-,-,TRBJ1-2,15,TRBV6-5,TGTGCCAGCAAGGAAACGGGAGGGCAGGACTATGGCTACACCTTC,CASKETGGQDYGYTF
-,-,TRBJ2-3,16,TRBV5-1,TGCGCCAGCAGCTTGGGGAAGGGCGGGGACACAGATACGCAGTATTTT,CASSLGKGGDTDTQYF
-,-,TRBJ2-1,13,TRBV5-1,TGCGCCAGCAGCTTGGTTCAGGACAATGAGCAGTTCTTC,CASSLVQDNEQFF
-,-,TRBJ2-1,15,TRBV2,TGTGCCAGCAGTGTATCTAGCCTCGGATCCAATGAGCAGTTCTTC,CASSVSSLGSNEQFF
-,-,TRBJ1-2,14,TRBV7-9,TGTGCCAGCAGCTTAGATTCAGGGGTCGTAGGCTACACCTTC,CASSLDSGVVGYTF
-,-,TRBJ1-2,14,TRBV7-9,TGTGCCAGCAGCTTAGCGCTGGCAGACTATGGCTACACCTTC,CASSLALADYGYTF
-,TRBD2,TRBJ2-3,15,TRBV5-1,TGCGCCAGCAGTATCAGCGGGGGTAGCACAGATACGCAGTATTTT,CASSISGGSTDTQYF
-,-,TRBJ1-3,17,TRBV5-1,TGCGCCAGCAGCTTGGATGGGAGACCCAACTCTGGAAACACCATATATTTT,CASSLDGRPNSGNTIYF
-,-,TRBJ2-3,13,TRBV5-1,TGCGCCAGCAGCTTACAGGATCCAGATACGCAGTATTTT,CASSLQDPDTQYF
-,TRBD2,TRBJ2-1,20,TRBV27,TGTGCCAGCACCCCAAAACAGATAAGACTAGCGGGGGGGCCGATCAATGAGCAGTTCTTC,CASTPKQIRLAGGPINEQFF
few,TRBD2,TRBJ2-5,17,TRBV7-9,TGTGCCAGCAGCTTTAATAGCGGGGGGAGTCTATTCAAGACCCAGTACTTC,CASSFNSGGSLFKTQYF
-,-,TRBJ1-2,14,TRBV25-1,TGTGCCAGCAAGGCCAGGGCCGCGAACTATGGCTACACCTTC,CASKARAANYGYTF
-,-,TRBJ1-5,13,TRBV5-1,TGCGCCAGCAGCTTCGGGGGTGATCAGCCCCAGCATTTT,CASSFGGDQPQHF
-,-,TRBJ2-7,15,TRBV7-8,TGTGCCAGCAGCTTAGGATGGCGGGGCAACTACGAGCAGTACTTC,CASSLGWRGNYEQYF
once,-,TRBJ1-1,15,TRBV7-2,TGTGCCAGCAGCTTAGCGAGCCAGGCGGGCACTGAAGCTTTCTTT,CASSLASQAGTEAFF
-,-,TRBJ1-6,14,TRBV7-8,TGTGCCAGCAGCTACGACAGATATAATTCACCCCTCCACTTT,CASSYDRYNSPLHF
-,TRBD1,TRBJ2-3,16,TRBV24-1,TGTGCCACCAGTGGCCCCGGGACAGGGGAGACAGATACGCAGTATTTT,CATSGPGTGETDTQYF
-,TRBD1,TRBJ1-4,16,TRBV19,TGTGCCAGTACCGCGGACAGGTGGGCAACTAATGAAAAACTGTTTTTT,CASTADRWATNEKLFF
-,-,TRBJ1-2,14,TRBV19,TGTGCCAGTAGTGCCTGGAGGGCAGACTATGGCTACACCTTC,CASSAWRADYGYTF
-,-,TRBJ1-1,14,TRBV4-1,TGCGCCAGCAGCCAAGAAGGAGGGTACACTGAAGCTTTCTTT,CASSQEGGYTEAFF
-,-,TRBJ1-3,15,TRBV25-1,TGTGCCAGCAGTGATCCAGGATTCTCTGGAAACACCATATATTTT,CASSDPGFSGNTIYF
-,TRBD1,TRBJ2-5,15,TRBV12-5,TGTGCTAGTGGGGGCAGAGACAGGGGGCAAGAGACCCAGTACTTC,CASGGRDRGQETQYF
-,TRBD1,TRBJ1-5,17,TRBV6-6,TGTGCCAGCAGTCCGTGGGGACAGGGCCATAGCAATCAGCCCCAGCATTTT,CASSPWGQGHSNQPQHF
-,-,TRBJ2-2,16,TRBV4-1,TGCGCCAGCAGCCCCTGGTGGACAGTTAACACCGGGGAGCTGTTTTTT,CASSPWWTVNTGELFF
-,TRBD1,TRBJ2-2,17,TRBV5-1,TGCGCCAGCAGCAGTCTATCGACAGGGGGGAACACCGGGGAGCTGTTTTTT,CASSSLSTGGNTGELFF
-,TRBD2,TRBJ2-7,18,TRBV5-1,TGCGCCAGCAGCCCTGGACTAGCGGGGGGGCGTATCTCCTACGAGCAGTACTTC,CASSPGLAGGRISYEQYF
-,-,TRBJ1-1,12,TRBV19,TGTGCCAGTAGTACGCTGCGAGGGTTGGCTTTCTTT,CASSTLRGLAFF
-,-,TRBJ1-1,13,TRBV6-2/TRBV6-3,TGTGCCAGCAGTCTCACACAGAACACTGAAGCTTTCTTT,CASSLTQNTEAFF
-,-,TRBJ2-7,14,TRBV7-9,TGTGCCAGCAGCTTAGCGGCGGCTTACTACGAGCAGTACTTC,CASSLAAAYYEQYF
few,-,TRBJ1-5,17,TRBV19,TGTGCCAGTAGTATAGAGGCGGGAGGGCTTCGCAATCAGCCCCAGCATTTT,CASSIEAGGLRNQPQHF
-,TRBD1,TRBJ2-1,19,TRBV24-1,TGTGCCACCAGTGATTCGCGACCTACCGACAGGGGGCCTAGGGATGAGCAGTTCTTC,CATSDSRPTDRGPRDEQFF
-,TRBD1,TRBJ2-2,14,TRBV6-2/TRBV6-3,TGTGCCAGCAGTTACAGGGGGCAGACCGGGGAGCTGTTTTTT,CASSYRGQTGELFF
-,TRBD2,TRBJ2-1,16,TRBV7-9,TGTGCCAGCAGCTCCGGACTAGCGGGGGGGTTGAGTGAGCAGTTCTTC,CASSSGLAGGLSEQFF
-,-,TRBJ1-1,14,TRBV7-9,TGTGCCAGCAGCTTAACAGGGTCTCGCACTGAAGCTTTCTTT,CASSLTGSRTEAFF
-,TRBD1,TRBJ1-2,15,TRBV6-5,TGTGCCAGCAGTTACGGGACAGGGGACCGCTATGGCTACACCTTC,CASSYGTGDRYGYTF
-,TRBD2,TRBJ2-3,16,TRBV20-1,TGCAGTGCTAGTTCTCGCGGGGGGACTAGCACAGATACGCAGTATTTT,CSASSRGGTSTDTQYF
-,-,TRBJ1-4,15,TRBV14,TGTGCCAGCAGCCAAGATCAATTTTTGGGAGCCAAACTGTTTTTT,CASSQDQFLGAKLFF
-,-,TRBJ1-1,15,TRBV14,TGTGCCAGCAGCCAAGATCTAACCCGGAACACTGAAGCTTTCTTT,CASSQDLTRNTEAFF
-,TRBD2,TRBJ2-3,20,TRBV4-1,TGCGCCAGCAGCCAAACCGGGACTAGCGACCCCTCGTTTAGCACAGATACGCAGTATTTT,CASSQTGTSDPSFSTDTQYF